The clone carrying this T cell receptor beta chain has more than one count but fewer than ten. Next came a second PCR, run for about 6 to 12 cycles, which used a sample-barcoded 5' primer along with a J-beta primer mix. TCRdb reprocessed the 5' RACE reads with MiXCR, giving one entry per CDR3 protein. The sample has some 890,000 distinct CDR3 sequences; about 27% are singletons. The V and J ends lost 4 bases and 11 bases respectively, with 20 bases between them. The germline gives CDR1 SQVTM, CDR2 ANQGSEA. This CDR3 spans 13 amino acids. This sample is part of a study of blood T cells in healthy people across ages. These data also featured in a second study, about T cells of mothers and their children.

Sequencing used blood. The sequence came from a woman aged 35 to 49 in good health. V and J are TRBV29-1 and TRBJ2-5; D is ambiguous. The CDR3 loop reads CSVGVILYNEQYF. DNA of the CDR3: TGCAGCGTTGGAGTCATCTTGTACAATGAGCAGTACTTC.